This TCR beta chain was observed in a study of cytomegalovirus exposure and HLA in healthy donors. Study-level points and caveats: In vitro work confirmed that three CMV-associated chains recognize CMV antigens. Subsequent analysis showed first-cohort TCR clusters tending to co-occur in about 110 validation repertoires.

Produced via immunoSEQ multiplex PCR; TCRdb's table is partial and in-frame only. The sample carries around 70,000 clones, roughly 94% recorded once. The donors were members of the roughly 120-subject validation cohort (separate from the roughly 700-subject first cohort). Germline lookup yields CDR1 SGHNT and CDR2 YYREEE (reference sequence). Trimming took off 4 bases at V and 4 bases at J, with 14 bases between the two ends. This CDR3 is 14 amino acids long. Points on this clone: Its antigen is still unknown.

Sequencing was done on a sample of PBMCs. This clonotype was sampled from a woman aged 18 to 35 in good health and CMV-seronegative. The chain links TRBV5-4 to TRBJ2-5; D not resolved. The CDR3 spells CASSRGGTGETQYF. The CDR3 region has the DNA TGTGCCAGCAGCCGAGGCGGAACGGGAGAGACCCAGTACTTC.